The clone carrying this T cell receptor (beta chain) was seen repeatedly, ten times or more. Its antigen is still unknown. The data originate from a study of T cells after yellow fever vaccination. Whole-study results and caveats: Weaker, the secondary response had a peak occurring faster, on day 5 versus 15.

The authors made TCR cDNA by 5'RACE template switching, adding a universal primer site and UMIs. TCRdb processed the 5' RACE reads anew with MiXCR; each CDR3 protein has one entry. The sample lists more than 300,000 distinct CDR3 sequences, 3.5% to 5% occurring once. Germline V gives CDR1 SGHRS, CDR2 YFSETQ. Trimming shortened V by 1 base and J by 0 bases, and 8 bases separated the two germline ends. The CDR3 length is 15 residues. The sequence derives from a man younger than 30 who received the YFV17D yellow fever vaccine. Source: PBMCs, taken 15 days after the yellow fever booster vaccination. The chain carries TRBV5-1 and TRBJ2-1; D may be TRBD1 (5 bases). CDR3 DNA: TGCGCCAGCAGCTTGCAGGGCTACTCCTACAATGAGCAGTTCTTC. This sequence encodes CASSLQGYSYNEQFF.